The 30 T cell receptor beta chains in this list originate from one sample, sequenced in a study of low-dose radiotherapy and immunotherapy resistance in tumors. The time point here: after trial treatment. Treatment meaning: LDRT plus nivolumab, ipilimumab, low-dose cyclophosphamide and aspirin (RACIN trial). The TCRs were subjected to amplification over roughly 18 PCR cycles employing a constant-region primer in conjunction with a V-primer adapter. TCRdb re-called the reads with MiXCR, one entry per CDR3 protein. The sample holds 40,000 to 65,000 distinct CDR3 sequences; approximately 31% are singletons and the top ten take 8% to 9%. Sample: PBMCs, taken after low-dose radiotherapy plus immunotherapy. These receptors were collected from a male donor with rectosigmoid adenocarcinoma.

This clonotype was detected only a few times. A much bigger clone sits one base away, suggesting this may be a read error. The chain combines TRBV3-1 with TRBJ2-1; D not certain. V was pared by 1 base and J by 2 bases, with 18 bases between. The CDR3 is 18 residues long. Germline values: CDR1 LGHDT, CDR2 YNNKEL (reference sequence). The CDR3 coding sequence is TGTGCCAGCAGCCAAGGTTGGGTAACGGATTCACCCTACAATGAGCAGTTCTTC. As protein: CASSQGWVTDSPYNEQFF.

In its sample, this clonotype was seen once. This chain joins TRBV6-6 and TRBJ1-5, with D possibly matching TRBD1 (6 bases). The V end lost 5 bases, the J end lost 6 bases, and 17 bases lay between the germline ends. The CDR3 loop spans 15 amino acids. Germline V gene lookup returns CDR1 MNHNY and CDR2 SVGAGI (reference sequence). The CDR3 coding sequence is TGTGCCAGCAGTGATGGAGGGGGGGGCCTTCAGCCCCAGCATTTT. Translated, it gives CASSDGGGGLQPQHF.

Ten or more counts support this clonotype. The chain has TRBV6-2 or TRBV6-3 and TRBJ2-1, with D possibly being TRBD1 (6 bases). CDR1 is MNHEY and CDR2 is SVGEGT in the germline V gene. The V and J ends lost 7 bases and 0 bases respectively, with 10 bases between them. The CDR3 length is 14 residues. This CDR3 reads CASKTGISYNEQFF. CDR3 DNA: TGTGCCAGCAAAACAGGGATCTCCTACAATGAGCAGTTCTTC.

This clonotype was counted at least ten times. The CDR3 is CASSPDSLGEQYF. CDR3 DNA sequence: TGTGCCAGCTCACCAGACTCCCTGGGGGAGCAGTACTTC. V is TRBV18 and J is TRBJ2-7, with D unresolved. The germline V and J ends were trimmed by 2 bases and 7 bases, with 12 bases remaining between them. Per the germline V gene, CDR1 is KGHSH and CDR2 is LQKENI. The CDR3 is made up of 13 amino acids.

In its sample, this clonotype was seen many times. The chain joins TRBV12-3 or TRBV12-4 to TRBJ2-5, with D unresolved. V was cut by 1 base and J by 1 base, with 4 bases left in between. The CDR3 is 13 amino acids. The CDR3 DNA reads TGTGCCAGCAGTTTAGGCGTCCAAGAGACCCAGTACTTC. Translation gives CASSLGVQETQYF.

This chain links TRBV5-1 with TRBJ2-7; 8 bases agree with TRBD1. The CDR3 consists of 15 residues. Germline values: CDR1 SGHRS, CDR2 YFSETQ. With 3 bases clipped from V and 3 bases from J, the junction kept 8 bases outside the gene matches. The CDR3 coding sequence is TGCGCCAGCAGCTCCGAGCAGGGGGCTGGCTACGAGCAGTACTTC. It encodes CASSSEQGAGYEQYF.

In its sample, this clonotype was seen a few times. The CDR3 nucleotides are TGTGCCAGCAGCTCGGGCTCGGGTAGCGGGAGTCTTGGAGAGACCCAGTACTTC. Its protein is CASSSGSGSGSLGETQYF. The rearrangement joins TRBV5-4 to TRBJ2-5; 9 bases align to TRBD2. Per germline, CDR1 SGHNT and CDR2 YYREEE (reference sequence). The CDR3 runs to 18 residues. With V trimmed by 3 bases and J by 4 bases, 16 bases remained unmatched.

Details on this clonotype: The DNA is left out, because the CDR3 cannot be placed on it with certainty; the CDR3 is given as TCRdb lists it. The CDR3 region is CASSSLRTGGEKLFFFFFFFF. The chain joins TRBV6-5 to TRBJ1-4; TRBD1 is the table's D call, not checked against the DNA. The CDR3 has 21 amino acids, counting both end residues. Germline CDR1 reads MNHEY; CDR2 reads SVGAGI.

The table lists this clonotype with many counts. This chain uses TRBV7-2 with TRBJ2-7, with 10 bases that match TRBD1. J lost 4 bases, V lost 3 bases, and 6 bases had no gene match. The CDR3 totals 15 residues. Looked up from germline, CDR1 is SGHTA and CDR2 is FQGNSA. The CDR3 here is CASSFSGTGEYEQYF. The CDR3 DNA reads as TGTGCCAGCAGCTTTTCCGGGACAGGGGAGTACGAGCAGTACTTC.

This clonotype was seen more than once but under ten times. The V call is TRBV7-8, the J call TRBJ2-1; TRBD1 agrees at 7 bases. V lost 1 base to trimming and J lost 8 bases; unmatched junction nucleotides: 2. This CDR3 is 13 amino acids long. Germline CDR1 is SGHVS and CDR2 is FQNEAQ. For the CDR3, the DNA is TGTGCCAGCAGCTTAGGGACAGGACATGAGCAGTTCTTC. The encoded protein is CASSLGTGHEQFF. The whole variable domain, remainder taken from reference TRBV7-8 and TRBJ2-1, is GAGVSQSPRYKVAKRGQDVALRCDPISGHVSLFWYQQALGQGPEFLTYFQNEAQLDKSGLPSDRFFAERPEGSVSTLKIQRTQQEDSAVYLCASSLGTGHEQFFGPGTRLTVL.

This clonotype was seen ten or more times. The chain has TRBV4-3 and TRBJ2-7, with no clear D. In germline, CDR1 is LGHNA, CDR2 YSLEER. Trimming took 3 bases from V and 2 from J, leaving 17 bases between them. This CDR3 has 16 residues. In DNA, the CDR3 is TGCGCCAGCAGCCAGACGTTCTGGGGTCGGCCCTACGAGCAGTACTTC. Residues: CASSQTFWGRPYEQYF.

J is TRBJ2-1 and V is TRBV11-2; 8 positions agree with TRBD1. The CDR3 loop spans 14 amino acids. Germline values: CDR1 SGHAT, CDR2 FQNNGV. The V gene end was trimmed by 4 bases and the J gene end by 6 bases; junction bases not matched to a gene: 5. CDR3 nucleotides: TGTGCCAGCAGCTCCGACAGGGGATTCAATGAGCAGTTCTTC. It yields the protein CASSSDRGFNEQFF.

V usage is TRBV12-3 or TRBV12-4 and J usage is TRBJ1-1; possible D gene TRBD1, 6 bases. Trimming stripped 7 bases from V and 5 bases from J, with 14 bases between. The CDR3 is 13 residues long. This CDR3 is CASNFQGYTEAFF. Written as DNA, the CDR3 is TGTGCCAGCAATTTTCAGGGGTATACTGAAGCTTTCTTT.

The chain joins TRBV10-1 to TRBJ2-2, with TRBD1 identical over 12 bases. Germline CDR1 is WNHNN and CDR2 is SYGVQD (reference sequence). The CDR3 length is 14 residues. The V gene end was trimmed by 8 bases and the J gene end by 4 bases; junction bases not matched to a gene: 2. CDR3 bases: TGCGCCAGCGGGACAGGGGGCACCACCGGGGAGCTGTTTTTT. Translated, it gives CASGTGGTTGELFF.

This clonotype was counted ten times or more. V usage is TRBV6-6 and J usage is TRBJ2-3, with a possible D match to TRBD2 (5 bases). Trimming removed 0 bases at V and 4 bases at J, with 11 bases between. Germline-derived CDR1 and CDR2 are MNHNY and SVGAGI (reference sequence). The CDR3 sequence is 15 residues long. The CDR3 reads CASSYSGISADTQYF. In DNA form, the CDR3 reads TGTGCCAGCAGTTACTCCGGAATTAGCGCAGATACGCAGTATTTT.

V is TRBV24-1 and J is TRBJ2-1; tentatively, D is TRBD2 (5 bases). V was cut by 1 base and J by 5 bases, with 14 bases left in between. This CDR3 comprises 16 residues. Per germline, CDR1 KGHDR and CDR2 SFDVKD. CDR3 coding DNA: TGTGCCACCAGTGATTTAGGGCTAGCTGGCCACAATGAGCAGTTCTTC. Amino acids: CATSDLGLAGHNEQFF.

The table lists this clonotype with many counts. The chain joins TRBV7-2 to TRBJ1-5, with TRBD1 matching 8 bases. This CDR3 spans 16 amino acids. Trimming took 2 bases from V and 6 from J; bases not matched to a gene: 9. Germline V gene sequence: CDR1 SGHTA, CDR2 FQGNSA. The CDR3 DNA reads as TGTGCCAGCAGCTTACGCGGAGGACAGGGCGGTCAGCCCCAGCATTTT. It specifies CASSLRGGQGGQPQHF.

This chain uses TRBV11-1 with TRBJ2-7; possibly TRBD2 for D (6 bases). The CDR3 consists of 14 residues. The germline V gene encodes CDR1 SGHAT and CDR2 FQDESV (reference sequence). V dropped 1 base and J dropped 2 bases, with 9 bases sitting between them. CDR3 protein: CASSLEWGAYEQYF. As DNA, the CDR3 is TGTGCCAGCAGCTTAGAATGGGGGGCCTACGAGCAGTACTTC.

The chain joins TRBV27 to TRBJ2-3; D possibly corresponds to TRBD1 (6 bases). V dropped 4 bases and J dropped 6 bases, with 8 bases sitting between them. Germline V CDR1 and CDR2: MNHEY, SMNVEV (reference sequence). CDR3 length: 12 amino acids. In DNA, the CDR3 is TGTGCCAGCAGTTCCCAGGGGGATACGCAGTATTTT. Protein sequence: CASSSQGDTQYF.

The chain has TRBV25-1 and TRBJ2-1; 10 bases align to TRBD1. Germline V gene data show CDR1 as MGHDK and CDR2 as SYGVNS. The J segment lost 7 bases and the V segment lost 7 bases, leaving 10 bases of the junction unmatched. CDR3 length: 15 amino acids. The CDR3 DNA reads TGTGCCAGCACCCCTTGGGGGACAGGGGCGAATGAGCAGTTCTTC. It encodes CASTPWGTGANEQFF.

The chain combines TRBV27 with TRBJ2-3; D possibly corresponds to TRBD2 (5 bases). The ends were cut back, 2 bases at V and 6 bases at J, with 12 bases in the middle. CDR3 length equals 14 residues. Germline CDR1 reads MNHEY; CDR2 reads SMNVEV (reference sequence). DNA for the CDR3: TGTGCCAGCAGTTTACTACCTCGCGGGGATACGCAGTATTTT. Protein product: CASSLLPRGDTQYF.

The rearrangement links TRBV30 to TRBJ2-3, with 7 bases that match TRBD1. V gave up 2 bases and J gave up 3 bases; unmatched junction bases: 11. This CDR3 spans 16 amino acids. Germline V gives CDR1 GTSNPN, CDR2 SVGIG (reference sequence). CDR3 coding DNA: TGTGCCTGGAGTACGCAGGGGACAGTCCCTACAGATACGCAGTATTTT. The encoded protein is CAWSTQGTVPTDTQYF.

Ten or more counts support this clonotype. The chain recombines TRBV18 with TRBJ1-2, with 7 bases aligning to TRBD1. V dropped 3 bases and J dropped 3; count of bases not matched to a gene: 4. The germline V gene has CDR1 KGHSH and CDR2 LQKENI. This CDR3 spans 14 amino acids. CDR3 nucleotides: TGTGCCAGCTCACCCTTCGACAGGGACTATGGCTACACCTTC. Translating gives CASSPFDRDYGYTF.

The chain has TRBV27 and TRBJ2-2, with D tentatively TRBD2 (7 bases). Trimming left V 10 bases short and J 6 bases short, with 18 bases between. This CDR3 has 14 residues. From germline, CDR1 is MNHEY and CDR2 SMNVEV (reference sequence). DNA for the CDR3: TGTGCCACCCGGGGGGCAGGCGCTGCCGGGGAGCTGTTTTTT. Protein sequence: CATRGAGAAGELFF.

This clonotype showed up many times. The gene calls are TRBV24-1 and TRBJ2-5; D not certain. Germline V gene sequence: CDR1 KGHDR, CDR2 SFDVKD. The CDR3 runs to 12 residues. V was shortened by 4 bases and J by 4 bases, with 6 bases between the two germline ends. The CDR3 DNA reads TGTGCCACCAGTGAAACGGTAGAGACCCAGTACTTC. It codes for CATSETVETQYF.

Ten or more counts support this clonotype. The V and J genes are TRBV6-2 or TRBV6-3 and TRBJ1-1, with D possibly matching TRBD1 (5 bases). The CDR3 contains 14 residues. Trimming removed 7 bases at V and 1 base at J, with 13 bases between. Germline assignment: CDR1 MNHEY and CDR2 SVGEGT. DNA for the CDR3: TGTGCCAGCACCCTAGGCGGGGGGAACACTGAAGCTTTCTTT. As protein: CASTLGGGNTEAFF.

The rearrangement uses TRBV6-2 or TRBV6-3 and TRBJ2-1; no clear D. From germline, CDR1 is MNHEY and CDR2 SVGEGT. The CDR3 sequence is 13 residues long. Trimming shortened V by 7 bases and J by 8 bases, and 15 bases separated the two germline ends. The CDR3 protein is CASNRLVPDEQFF. In nucleotides, the CDR3 is TGTGCCAGCAACCGACTCGTTCCGGATGAGCAGTTCTTC.

In this sample, this clonotype turned up many times. This chain links TRBV13 with TRBJ2-5, with D uncertain. Germline V gene data show CDR1 as PRHDT and CDR2 as FYEKMQ (reference sequence). V was pared by 6 bases and J by 2 bases, with 10 bases between. The CDR3 extends over 13 amino acids. In DNA, the CDR3 is TGTGCCAGCAGTCCCAACGGTCAAGAGACCCAGTACTTC. Its protein product is CASSPNGQETQYF.

In this sample, this clonotype turned up once. This sequence joins TRBV6-6 and TRBJ2-3; tentative D call: TRBD2 (5 bases). The V gene's germline CDR1 is MNHNY and CDR2 SVGAGI (reference sequence). V shed 6 bases and J shed 3 bases, with 10 bases lying between them. CDR3 length: 13 amino acids. CDR3 loop: CASRDGLTDTQYF. Written as DNA, the CDR3 is TGTGCCAGCAGGGACGGACTGACAGATACGCAGTATTTT.

This clonotype showed up many times. V usage is TRBV7-8 and J usage is TRBJ2-7; D is ambiguous. Germline lookup yields CDR1 SGHVS and CDR2 FQNEAQ. This CDR3 is built from 13 residues. The DNA of the CDR3 is TGTAGTTCCCGAGACCCAGTTACCTACGAGCAGTACTTC. It is translated as CSSRDPVTYEQYF.